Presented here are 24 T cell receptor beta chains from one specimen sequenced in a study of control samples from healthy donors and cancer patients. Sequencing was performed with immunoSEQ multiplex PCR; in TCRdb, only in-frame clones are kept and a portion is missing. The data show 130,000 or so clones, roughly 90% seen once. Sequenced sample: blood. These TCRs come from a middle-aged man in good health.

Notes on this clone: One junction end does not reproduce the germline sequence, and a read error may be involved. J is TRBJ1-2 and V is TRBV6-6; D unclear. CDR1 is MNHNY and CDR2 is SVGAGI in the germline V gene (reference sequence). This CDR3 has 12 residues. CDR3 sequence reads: CASSYPNNGYTF. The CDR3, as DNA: TGTGCCAGCAGTTACCCTAACAATGGCTACACCTTC.

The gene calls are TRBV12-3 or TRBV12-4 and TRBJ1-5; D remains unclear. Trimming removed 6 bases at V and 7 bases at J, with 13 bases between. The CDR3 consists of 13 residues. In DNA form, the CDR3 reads TGTGCCAGCAGCGCACTGGTATGGCAGCCCCAGCATTTT. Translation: CASSALVWQPQHF.

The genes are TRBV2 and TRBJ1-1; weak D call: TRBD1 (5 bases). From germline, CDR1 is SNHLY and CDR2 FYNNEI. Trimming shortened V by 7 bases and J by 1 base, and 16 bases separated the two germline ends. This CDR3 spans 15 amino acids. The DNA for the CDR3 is TGTGCCAGCATGCGGCTAAGACAGCCGAACACTGAAGCTTTCTTT. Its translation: CASMRLRQPNTEAFF.

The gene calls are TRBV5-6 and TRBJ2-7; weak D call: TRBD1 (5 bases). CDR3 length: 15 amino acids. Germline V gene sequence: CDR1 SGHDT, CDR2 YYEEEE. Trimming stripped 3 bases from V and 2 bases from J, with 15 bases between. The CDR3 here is CASSYLGVRTYEQYF. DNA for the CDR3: TGTGCCAGCAGCTACCTAGGGGTTAGGACCTACGAGCAGTACTTC.

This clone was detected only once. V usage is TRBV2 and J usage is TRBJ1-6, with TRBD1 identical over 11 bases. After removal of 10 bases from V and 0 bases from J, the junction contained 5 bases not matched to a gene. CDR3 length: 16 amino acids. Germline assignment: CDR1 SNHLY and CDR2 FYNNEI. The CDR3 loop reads CAIGTGGSSYNSPLHF. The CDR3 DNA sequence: TGTGCCATCGGGACAGGGGGTAGCTCCTATAATTCACCCCTCCACTTT. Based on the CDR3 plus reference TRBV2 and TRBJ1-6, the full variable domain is EPEVTQTPSHQVTQMGQEVILRCVPISNHLYFYWYRQILGQKVEFLVSFYNNEISEKSEIFDDQFSVERPDGSNFTLKIRSTKLEDSAMYFCAIGTGGSSYNSPLHFGNGTRLTVT.

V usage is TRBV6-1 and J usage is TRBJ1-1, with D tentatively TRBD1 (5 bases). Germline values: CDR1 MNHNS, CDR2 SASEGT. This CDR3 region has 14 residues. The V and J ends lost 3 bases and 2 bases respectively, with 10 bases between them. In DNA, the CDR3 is TGTGCCAGCAGTGATAGGCAGGGCAACACTGAAGCTTTCTTT. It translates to CASSDRQGNTEAFF.

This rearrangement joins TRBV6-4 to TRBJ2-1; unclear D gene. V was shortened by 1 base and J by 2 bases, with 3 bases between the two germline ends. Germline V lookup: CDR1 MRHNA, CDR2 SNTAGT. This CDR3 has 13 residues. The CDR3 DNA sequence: TGTGCCAGCAGTGACTGGGCCTACAATGAGCAGTTCTTC. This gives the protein CASSDWAYNEQFF.

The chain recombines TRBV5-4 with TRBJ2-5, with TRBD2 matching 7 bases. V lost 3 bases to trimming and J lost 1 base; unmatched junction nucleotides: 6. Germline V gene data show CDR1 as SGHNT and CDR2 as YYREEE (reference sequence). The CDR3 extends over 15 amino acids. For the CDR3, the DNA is TGTGCCAGCAGCTCGCCCTGGGGGGGCCAAGAGACCCAGTACTTC. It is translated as CASSSPWGGQETQYF.

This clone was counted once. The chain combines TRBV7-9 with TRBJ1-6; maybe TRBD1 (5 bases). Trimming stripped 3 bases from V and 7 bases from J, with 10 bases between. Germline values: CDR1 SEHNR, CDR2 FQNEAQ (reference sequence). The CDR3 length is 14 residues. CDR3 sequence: CASSLSQGNSPLHF. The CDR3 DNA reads TGTGCCAGCAGCTTGAGCCAGGGCAATTCACCCCTCCACTTT.

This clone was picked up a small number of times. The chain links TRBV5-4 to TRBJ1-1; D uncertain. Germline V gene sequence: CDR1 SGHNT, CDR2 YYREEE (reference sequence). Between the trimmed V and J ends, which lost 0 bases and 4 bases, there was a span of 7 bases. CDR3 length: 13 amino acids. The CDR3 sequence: CASSLGGVTEAFF. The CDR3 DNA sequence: TGTGCCAGCAGCTTGGGGGGTGTCACTGAAGCTTTCTTT.

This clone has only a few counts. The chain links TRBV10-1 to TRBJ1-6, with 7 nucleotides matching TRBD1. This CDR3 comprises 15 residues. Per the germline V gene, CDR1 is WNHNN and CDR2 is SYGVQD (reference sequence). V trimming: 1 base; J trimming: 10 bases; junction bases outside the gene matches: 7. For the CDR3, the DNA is TGCGCCAGCAGTGAGTTGACAGGGCGGCGATCACCCCTCCACTTT. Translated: CASSELTGRRSPLHF.

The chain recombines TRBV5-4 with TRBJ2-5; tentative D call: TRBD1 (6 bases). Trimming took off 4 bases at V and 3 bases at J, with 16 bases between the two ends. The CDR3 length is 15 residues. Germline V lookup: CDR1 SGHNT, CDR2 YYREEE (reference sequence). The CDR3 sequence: CASSQGQGRKETQYF. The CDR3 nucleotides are TGTGCCAGCAGCCAGGGGCAGGGCCGAAAAGAGACCCAGTACTTC.

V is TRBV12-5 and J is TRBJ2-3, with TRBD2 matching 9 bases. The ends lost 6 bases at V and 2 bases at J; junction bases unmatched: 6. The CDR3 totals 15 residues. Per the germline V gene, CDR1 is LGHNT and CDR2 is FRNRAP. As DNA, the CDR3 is TGTGCTAGTGGGTTGAGCGGGGGGATCACAGATACGCAGTATTTT. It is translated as CASGLSGGITDTQYF.

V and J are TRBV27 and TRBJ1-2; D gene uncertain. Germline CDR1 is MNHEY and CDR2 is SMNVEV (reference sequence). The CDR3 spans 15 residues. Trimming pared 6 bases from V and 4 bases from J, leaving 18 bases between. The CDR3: CASRASITSTYGYTF. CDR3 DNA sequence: TGTGCCAGCAGGGCAAGTATAACGTCAACCTATGGCTACACCTTC.

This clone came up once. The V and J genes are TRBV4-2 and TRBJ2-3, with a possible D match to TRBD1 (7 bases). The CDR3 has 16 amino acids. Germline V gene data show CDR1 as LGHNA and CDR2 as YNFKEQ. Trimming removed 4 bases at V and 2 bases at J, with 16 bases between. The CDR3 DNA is TGTGCCAGCAGCCCGGAGGGGGCCCAAATCACAGATACGCAGTATTTT. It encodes CASSPEGAQITDTQYF.

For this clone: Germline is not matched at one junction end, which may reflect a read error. CDR3: CASSLAGVVYEQYF. The CDR3 nucleotides are TGTGCCAGCAGCCTAGCAGGGGTCGTCTACGAGCAGTACTTC. The V gene is TRBV7-2, the J gene TRBJ2-7; D is perhaps TRBD1 (6 bases). Looked up from germline, CDR1 is SGHTA and CDR2 is FQGNSA. The CDR3 runs to 14 residues.

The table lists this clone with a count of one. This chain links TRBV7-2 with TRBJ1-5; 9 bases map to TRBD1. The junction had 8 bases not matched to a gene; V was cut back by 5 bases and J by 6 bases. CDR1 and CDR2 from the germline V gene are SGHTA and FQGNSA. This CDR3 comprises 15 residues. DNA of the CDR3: TGTGCCAGCAGCCCACAGGGGGCGATCAGTCAGCCCCAGCATTTT. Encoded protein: CASSPQGAISQPQHF.

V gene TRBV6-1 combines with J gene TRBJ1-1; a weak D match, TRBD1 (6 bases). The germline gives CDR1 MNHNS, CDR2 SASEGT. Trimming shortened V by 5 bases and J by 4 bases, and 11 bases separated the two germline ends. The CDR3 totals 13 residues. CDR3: CASSYLQGTEAFF. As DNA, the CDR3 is TGTGCCAGCAGTTATTTACAGGGCACTGAAGCTTTCTTT.

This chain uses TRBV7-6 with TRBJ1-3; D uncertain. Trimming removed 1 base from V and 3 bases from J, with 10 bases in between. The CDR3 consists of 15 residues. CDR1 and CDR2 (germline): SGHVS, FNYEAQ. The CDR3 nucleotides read TGTGCCAGCAGCTTAGGGGTTCTGGATGGAAACACCATATATTTT. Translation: CASSLGVLDGNTIYF.

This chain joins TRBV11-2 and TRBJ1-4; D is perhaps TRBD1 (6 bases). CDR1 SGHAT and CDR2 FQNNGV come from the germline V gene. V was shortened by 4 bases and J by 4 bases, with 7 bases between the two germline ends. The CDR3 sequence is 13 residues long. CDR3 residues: CASSSDSNEKLFF. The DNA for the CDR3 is TGTGCCAGCAGCTCGGACAGTAATGAAAAACTGTTTTTT.

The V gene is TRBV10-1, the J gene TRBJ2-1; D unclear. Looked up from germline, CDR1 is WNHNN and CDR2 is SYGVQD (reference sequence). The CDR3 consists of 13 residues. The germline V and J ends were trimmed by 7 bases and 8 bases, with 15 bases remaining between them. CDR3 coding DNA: TGCGCCAGCACCCCTCGGCCGGCGGATGAGCAGTTCTTC. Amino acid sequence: CASTPRPADEQFF.

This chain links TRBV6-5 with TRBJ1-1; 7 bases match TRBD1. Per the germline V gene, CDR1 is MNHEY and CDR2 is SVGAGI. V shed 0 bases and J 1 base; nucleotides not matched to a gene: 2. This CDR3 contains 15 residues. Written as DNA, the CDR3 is TGTGCCAGCAGTTACTCTAGGGGGCCGAACACTGAAGCTTTCTTT. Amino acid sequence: CASSYSRGPNTEAFF.

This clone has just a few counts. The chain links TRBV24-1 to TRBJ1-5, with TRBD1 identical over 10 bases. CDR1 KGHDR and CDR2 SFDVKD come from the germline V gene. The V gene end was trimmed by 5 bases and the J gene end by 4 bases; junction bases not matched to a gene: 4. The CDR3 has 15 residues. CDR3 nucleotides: TGTGCCACCAGTGGCGGGACAGGGGTGAATCAGCCCCAGCATTTT. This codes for CATSGGTGVNQPQHF.

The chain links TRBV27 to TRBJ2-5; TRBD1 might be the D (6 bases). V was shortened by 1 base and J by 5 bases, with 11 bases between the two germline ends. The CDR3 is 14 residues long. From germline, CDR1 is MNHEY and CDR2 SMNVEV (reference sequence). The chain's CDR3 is CASSLYLGAETQYF. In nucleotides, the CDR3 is TGTGCCAGCAGTTTATATTTGGGGGCGGAGACCCAGTACTTC.